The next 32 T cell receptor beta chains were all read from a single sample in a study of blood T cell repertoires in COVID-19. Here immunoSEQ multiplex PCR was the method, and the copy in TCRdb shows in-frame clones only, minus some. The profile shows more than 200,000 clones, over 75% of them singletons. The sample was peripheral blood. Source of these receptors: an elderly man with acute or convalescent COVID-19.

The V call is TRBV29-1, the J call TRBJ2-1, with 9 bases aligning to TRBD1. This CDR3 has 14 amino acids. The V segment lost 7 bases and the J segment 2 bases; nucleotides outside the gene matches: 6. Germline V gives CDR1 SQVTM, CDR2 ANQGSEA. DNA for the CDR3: TGCAGCGCCAACAGGGGGCAACCCTACAATGAGCAGTTCTTC. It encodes CSANRGQPYNEQFF.

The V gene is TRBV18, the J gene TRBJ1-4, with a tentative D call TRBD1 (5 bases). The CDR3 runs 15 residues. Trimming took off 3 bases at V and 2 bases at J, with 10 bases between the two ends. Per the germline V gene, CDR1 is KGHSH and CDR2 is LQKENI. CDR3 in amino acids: CASSPGRVTNEKLFF. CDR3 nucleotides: TGTGCCAGCTCACCCGGCAGGGTCACTAATGAAAAACTGTTTTTT.

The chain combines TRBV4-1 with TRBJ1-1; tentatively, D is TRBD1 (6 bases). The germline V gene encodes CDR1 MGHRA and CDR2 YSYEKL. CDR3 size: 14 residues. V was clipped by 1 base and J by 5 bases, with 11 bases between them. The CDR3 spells CASSQVYRATEAFF. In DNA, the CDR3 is TGCGCCAGCAGCCAAGTTTACAGGGCGACTGAAGCTTTCTTT.

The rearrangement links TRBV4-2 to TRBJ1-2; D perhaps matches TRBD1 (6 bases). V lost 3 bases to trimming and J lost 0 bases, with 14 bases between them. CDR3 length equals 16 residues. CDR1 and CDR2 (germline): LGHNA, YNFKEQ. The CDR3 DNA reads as TGTGCCAGCAGCCAGACCGGGACATCAGCTAACTATGGCTACACCTTC. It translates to CASSQTGTSANYGYTF.

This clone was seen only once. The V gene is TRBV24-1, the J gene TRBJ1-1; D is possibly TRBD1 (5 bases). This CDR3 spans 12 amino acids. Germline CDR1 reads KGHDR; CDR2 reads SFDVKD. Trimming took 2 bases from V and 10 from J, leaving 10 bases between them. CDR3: CATSDSAGRAFF. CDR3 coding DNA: TGTGCCACCAGTGATTCCGCAGGGCGAGCTTTCTTT.

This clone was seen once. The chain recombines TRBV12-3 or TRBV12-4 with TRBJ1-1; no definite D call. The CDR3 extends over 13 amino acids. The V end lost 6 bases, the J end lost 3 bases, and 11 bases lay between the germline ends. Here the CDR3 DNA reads TGTGCCAGCAGGTCCGAGGGCTACACTGAAGCTTTCTTT. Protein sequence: CASRSEGYTEAFF.

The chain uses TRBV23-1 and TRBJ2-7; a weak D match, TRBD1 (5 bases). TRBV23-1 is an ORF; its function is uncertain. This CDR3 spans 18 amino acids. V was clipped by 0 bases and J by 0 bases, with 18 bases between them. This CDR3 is CASSQSSPPGHISYEQYF. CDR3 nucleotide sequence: TGCGCCAGCAGTCAATCCTCGCCCCCTGGACACATCTCCTACGAGCAGTACTTC.

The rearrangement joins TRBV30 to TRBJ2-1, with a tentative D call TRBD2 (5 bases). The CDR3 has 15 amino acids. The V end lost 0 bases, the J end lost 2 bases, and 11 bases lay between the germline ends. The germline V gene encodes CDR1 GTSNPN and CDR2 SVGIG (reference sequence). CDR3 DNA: TGTGCCTGGAGTGTAGGAGAGGGCCCCTACAATGAGCAGTTCTTC. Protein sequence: CAWSVGEGPYNEQFF.

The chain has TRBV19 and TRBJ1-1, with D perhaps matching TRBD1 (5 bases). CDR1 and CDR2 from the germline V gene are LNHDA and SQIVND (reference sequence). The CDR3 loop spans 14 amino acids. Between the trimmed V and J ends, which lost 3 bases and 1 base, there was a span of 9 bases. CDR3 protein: CASSITGGNTEAFF. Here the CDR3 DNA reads TGTGCCAGTAGTATCACAGGTGGGAACACTGAAGCTTTCTTT. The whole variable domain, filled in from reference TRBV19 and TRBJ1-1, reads DGGITQSPKYLFRKEGQNVTLSCEQNLNHDAMYWYRQDPGQGLRLIYYSQIVNDFQKGDIAEGYSVSREKKESFPLTVTSAQKNPTAFYLCASSITGGNTEAFFGQGTRLTVV.

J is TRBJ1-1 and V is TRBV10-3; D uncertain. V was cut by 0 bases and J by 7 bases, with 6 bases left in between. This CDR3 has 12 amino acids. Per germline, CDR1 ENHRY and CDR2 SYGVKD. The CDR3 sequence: CAISESFYEAFF. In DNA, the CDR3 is TGTGCCATCAGTGAGTCATTTTATGAAGCTTTCTTT.

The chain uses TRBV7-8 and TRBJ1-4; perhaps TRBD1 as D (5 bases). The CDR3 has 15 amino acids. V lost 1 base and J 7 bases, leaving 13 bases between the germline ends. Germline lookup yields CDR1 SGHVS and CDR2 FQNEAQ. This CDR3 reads CASSLEGLGGEKLFF. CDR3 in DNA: TGTGCCAGCAGCTTAGAGGGACTCGGGGGTGAAAAACTGTTTTTT.

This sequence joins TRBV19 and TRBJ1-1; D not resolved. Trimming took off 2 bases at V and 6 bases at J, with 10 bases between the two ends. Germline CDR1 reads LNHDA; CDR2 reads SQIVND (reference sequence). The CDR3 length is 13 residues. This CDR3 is CASSILRSAEAFF. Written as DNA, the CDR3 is TGTGCCAGTAGTATACTTCGGAGCGCTGAAGCTTTCTTT.

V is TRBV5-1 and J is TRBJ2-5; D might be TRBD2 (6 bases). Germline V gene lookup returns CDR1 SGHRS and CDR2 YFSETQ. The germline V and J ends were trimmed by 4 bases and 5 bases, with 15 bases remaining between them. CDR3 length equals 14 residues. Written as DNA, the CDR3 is TGCGCCAGCAGCCCGGGGACGGCGGGGGAGACCCAGTACTTC. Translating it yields CASSPGTAGETQYF. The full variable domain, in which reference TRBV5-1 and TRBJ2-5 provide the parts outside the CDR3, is KAGVTQTPRYLIKTRGQQVTLSCSPISGHRSVSWYQQTPGQGLQFLFEYFSETQRNKGNFPGRFSGRQFSNSRSEMNVSTLELGDSALYLCASSPGTAGETQYFGPGTRLLVL.

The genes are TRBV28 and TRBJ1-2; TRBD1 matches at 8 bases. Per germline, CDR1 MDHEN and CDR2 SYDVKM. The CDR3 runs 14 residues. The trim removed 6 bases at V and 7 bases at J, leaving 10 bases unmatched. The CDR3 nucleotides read TGTGCCAGCAGCCTCGGGCAGGGGGCCCGTGGCTACACCTTC. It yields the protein CASSLGQGARGYTF.

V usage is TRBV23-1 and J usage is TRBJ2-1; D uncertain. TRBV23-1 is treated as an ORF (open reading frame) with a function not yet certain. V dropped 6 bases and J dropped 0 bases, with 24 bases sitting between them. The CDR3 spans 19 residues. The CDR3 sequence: CASSPCEPIVRFSYNEQFF. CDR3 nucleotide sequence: TGCGCCAGCAGCCCCTGTGAGCCCATAGTGAGGTTCTCCTACAATGAGCAGTTCTTC.

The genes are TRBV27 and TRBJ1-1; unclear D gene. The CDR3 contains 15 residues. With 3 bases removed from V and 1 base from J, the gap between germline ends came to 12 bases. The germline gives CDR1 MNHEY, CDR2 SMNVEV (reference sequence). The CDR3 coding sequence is TGTGCCAGCAGTTTGGCAGGTCTGGGGAACACTGAAGCTTTCTTT. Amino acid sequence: CASSLAGLGNTEAFF.

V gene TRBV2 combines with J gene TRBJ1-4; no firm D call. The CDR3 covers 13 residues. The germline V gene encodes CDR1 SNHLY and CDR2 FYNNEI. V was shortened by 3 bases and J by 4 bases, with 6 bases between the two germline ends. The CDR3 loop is CASSERSNEKLFF. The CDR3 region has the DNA TGTGCCAGCAGTGAGCGGAGTAATGAAAAACTGTTTTTT.

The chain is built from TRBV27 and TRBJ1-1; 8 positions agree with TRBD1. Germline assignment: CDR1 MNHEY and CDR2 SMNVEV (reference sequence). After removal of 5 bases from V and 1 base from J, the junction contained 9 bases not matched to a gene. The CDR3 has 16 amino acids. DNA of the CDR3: TGTGCCAGCAGTCCAAGGACAGGGCCGGGGAACACTGAAGCTTTCTTT. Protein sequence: CASSPRTGPGNTEAFF.

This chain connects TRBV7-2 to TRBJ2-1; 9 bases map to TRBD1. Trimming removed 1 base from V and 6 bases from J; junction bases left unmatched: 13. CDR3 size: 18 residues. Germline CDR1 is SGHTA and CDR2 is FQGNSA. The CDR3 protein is CASSLGRADRGIVNEQFF. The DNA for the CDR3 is TGTGCCAGCAGCTTAGGAAGAGCGGACAGGGGTATTGTCAATGAGCAGTTCTTC.

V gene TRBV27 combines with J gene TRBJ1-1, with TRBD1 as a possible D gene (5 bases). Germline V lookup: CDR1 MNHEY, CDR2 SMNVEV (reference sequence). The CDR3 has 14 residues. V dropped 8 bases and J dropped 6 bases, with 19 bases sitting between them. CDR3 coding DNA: TGTGCCAGCGTAGCAATTACAGGAATCTCTGAAGCTTTCTTT. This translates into CASVAITGISEAFF.

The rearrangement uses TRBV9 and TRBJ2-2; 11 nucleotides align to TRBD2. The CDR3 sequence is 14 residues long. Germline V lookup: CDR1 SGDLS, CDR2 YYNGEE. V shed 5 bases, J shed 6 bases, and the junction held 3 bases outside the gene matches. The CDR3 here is CASSLAGGSGELFF. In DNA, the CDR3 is TGTGCCAGCAGTTTAGCGGGAGGGTCCGGGGAGCTGTTTTTT.

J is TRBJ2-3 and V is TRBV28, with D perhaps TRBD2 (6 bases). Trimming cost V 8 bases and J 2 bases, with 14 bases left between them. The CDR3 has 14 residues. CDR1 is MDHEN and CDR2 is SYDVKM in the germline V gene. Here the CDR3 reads CASRVGGHTDTQYF. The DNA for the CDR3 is TGTGCCAGCCGAGTGGGGGGTCACACAGATACGCAGTATTTT.

CDR3 coding DNA: TGCAGCGTTGAGTCAGGGATCTACAATGAGCAGTTCTTC. This translates into CSVESGIYNEQFF. V gene TRBV29-1 combines with J gene TRBJ2-1, with D possibly being TRBD1 (5 bases). Between the trimmed V and J ends, which lost 3 bases and 3 bases, there was a span of 9 bases. This CDR3 has 13 amino acids. CDR1 and CDR2 (germline): SQVTM, ANQGSEA.

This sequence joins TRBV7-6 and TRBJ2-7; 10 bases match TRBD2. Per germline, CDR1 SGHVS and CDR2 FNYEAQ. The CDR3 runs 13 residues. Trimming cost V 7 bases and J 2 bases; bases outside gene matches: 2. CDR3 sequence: CASTSGSTYEQYF. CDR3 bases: TGTGCCAGCACTAGCGGGAGCACCTACGAGCAGTACTTC.

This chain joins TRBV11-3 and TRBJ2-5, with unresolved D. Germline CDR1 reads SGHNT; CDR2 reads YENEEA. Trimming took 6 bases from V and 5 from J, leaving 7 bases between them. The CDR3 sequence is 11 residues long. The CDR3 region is CASRQKETQYF. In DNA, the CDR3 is TGTGCCAGCAGACAGAAGGAGACCCAGTACTTC.

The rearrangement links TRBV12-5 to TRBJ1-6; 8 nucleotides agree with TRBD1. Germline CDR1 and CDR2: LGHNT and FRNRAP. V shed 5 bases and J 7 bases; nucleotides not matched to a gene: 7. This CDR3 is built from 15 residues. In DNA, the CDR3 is TGTGCTAGTGGTCTCCCCGACAGGGGCAATTCACCCCTCCACTTT. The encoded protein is CASGLPDRGNSPLHF.

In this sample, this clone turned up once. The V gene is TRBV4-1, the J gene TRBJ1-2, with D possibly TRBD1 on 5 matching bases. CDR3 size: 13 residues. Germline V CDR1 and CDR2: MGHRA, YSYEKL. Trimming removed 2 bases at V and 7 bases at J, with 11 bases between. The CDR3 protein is CASSQNTGFGYTF. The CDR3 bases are TGCGCCAGCAGCCAAAATACAGGTTTTGGCTACACCTTC.

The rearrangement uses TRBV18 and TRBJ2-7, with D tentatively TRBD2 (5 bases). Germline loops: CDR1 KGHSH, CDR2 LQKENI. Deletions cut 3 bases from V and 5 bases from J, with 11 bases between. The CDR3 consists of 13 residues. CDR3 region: CASSPLSGNEQYF. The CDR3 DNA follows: TGTGCCAGCTCACCGTTGTCCGGGAACGAGCAGTACTTC.

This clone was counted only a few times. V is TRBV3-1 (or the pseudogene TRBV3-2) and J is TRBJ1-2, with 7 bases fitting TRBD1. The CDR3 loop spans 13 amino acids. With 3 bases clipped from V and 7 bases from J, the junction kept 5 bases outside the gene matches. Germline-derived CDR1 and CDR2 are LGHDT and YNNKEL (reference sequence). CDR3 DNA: TGTGCCAGCAGCCAGACAGGGAGCGGTGGCTACACCTTC. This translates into CASSQTGSGGYTF.

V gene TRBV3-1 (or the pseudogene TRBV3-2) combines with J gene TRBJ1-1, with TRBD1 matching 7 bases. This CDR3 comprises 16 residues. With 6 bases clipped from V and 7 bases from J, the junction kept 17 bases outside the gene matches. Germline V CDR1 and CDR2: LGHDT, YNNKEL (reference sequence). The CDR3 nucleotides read TGTGCCAGCAGGCCACGGGGGCAGGGGGTGGTTGGTGAAGCTTTCTTT. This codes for CASRPRGQGVVGEAFF.

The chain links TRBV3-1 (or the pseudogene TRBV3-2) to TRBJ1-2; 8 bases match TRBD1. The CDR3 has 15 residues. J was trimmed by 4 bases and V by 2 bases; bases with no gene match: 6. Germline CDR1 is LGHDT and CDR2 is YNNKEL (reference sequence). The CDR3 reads CASSQSDRDGYGYTF. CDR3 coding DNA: TGTGCCAGCAGCCAATCGGACAGGGATGGCTATGGCTACACCTTC.

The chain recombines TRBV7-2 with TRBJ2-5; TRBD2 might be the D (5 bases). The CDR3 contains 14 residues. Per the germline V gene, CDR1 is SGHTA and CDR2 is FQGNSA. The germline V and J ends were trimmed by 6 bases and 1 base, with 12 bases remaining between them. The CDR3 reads CASSWGEGQETQYF. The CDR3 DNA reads TGTGCCAGCAGTTGGGGAGAGGGCCAAGAGACCCAGTACTTC.